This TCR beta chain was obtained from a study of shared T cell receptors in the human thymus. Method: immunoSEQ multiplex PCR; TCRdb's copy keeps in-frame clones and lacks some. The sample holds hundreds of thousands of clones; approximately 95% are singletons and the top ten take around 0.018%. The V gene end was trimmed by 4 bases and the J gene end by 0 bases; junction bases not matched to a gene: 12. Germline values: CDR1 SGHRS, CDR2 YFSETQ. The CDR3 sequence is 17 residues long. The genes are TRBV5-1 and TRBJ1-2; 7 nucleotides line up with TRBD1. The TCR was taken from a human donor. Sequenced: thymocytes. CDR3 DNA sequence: TGCGCCAGCAGCCCCCGGACAGGCAAGTTGACTAACTATGGCTACACCTTC. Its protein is CASSPRTGKLTNYGYTF.